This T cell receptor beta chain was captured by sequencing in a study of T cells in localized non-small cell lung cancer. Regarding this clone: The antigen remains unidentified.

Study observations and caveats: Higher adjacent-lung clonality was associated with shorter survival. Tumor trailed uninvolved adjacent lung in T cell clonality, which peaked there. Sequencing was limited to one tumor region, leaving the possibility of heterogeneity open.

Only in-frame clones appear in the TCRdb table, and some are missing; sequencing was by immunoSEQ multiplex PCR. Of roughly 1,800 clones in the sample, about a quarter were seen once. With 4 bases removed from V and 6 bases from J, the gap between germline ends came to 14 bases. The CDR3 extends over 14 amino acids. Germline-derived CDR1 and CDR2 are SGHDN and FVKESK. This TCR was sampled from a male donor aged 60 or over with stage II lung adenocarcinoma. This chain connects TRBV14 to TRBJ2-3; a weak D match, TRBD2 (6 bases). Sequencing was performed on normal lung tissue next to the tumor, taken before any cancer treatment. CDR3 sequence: CASSLMGGRDTQYF. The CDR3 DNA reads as TGTGCCAGCAGCCTGATGGGAGGTCGGGATACGCAGTATTTT.